These 27 T cell receptor beta chains were all obtained from the same sample, sequenced in a study of response to subunit inactivated influenza vaccine. TCRdb itself ran the RT-PCR reads through MiXCR, one entry per CDR3 protein. The data contain 560,000 or so distinct CDR3 sequences, approximately 7.1% of them singletons. The material sequenced was PBMCs from blood, taken less than 30 months after vaccination. These TCRs come from a man between 50 and 75 years old who received an inactivated influenza vaccine.

There are many counts of this clonotype. The DNA of the CDR3 is TGTGCCACCAGCAGAGAAAGGAACATACACACTGAAGCTTTCTTT. This sequence encodes CATSRERNIHTEAFF. This chain joins TRBV15 and TRBJ1-1; D uncertain. CDR3 length: 15 amino acids. Germline loops: CDR1 LNHNV, CDR2 YYDKDF (reference sequence). V was cut by 0 bases and J by 3 bases, with 11 bases left in between. Filled out from reference TRBV15 and TRBJ1-1, the complete variable domain reads DAMVIQNPRYQVTQFGKPVTLSCSQTLNHNVMYWYQQKSSQAPKLLFHYYDKDFNNEADTPDNFQSRRPNTSFCFLDIRSPGLGDTAMYLCATSRERNIHTEAFFGQGTRLTVV.

This clonotype was recorded at least ten times. The chain uses TRBV11-2 and TRBJ1-3; a possible D gene is TRBD1 (6 bases). The germline V and J ends were trimmed by 2 bases and 4 bases, with 21 bases remaining between them. Per the germline V gene, CDR1 is SGHAT and CDR2 is FQNNGV. The CDR3 loop spans 18 amino acids. The DNA for the CDR3 is TGTGCCAGCAGCTTAATGGGGGGCTCCCGGGTTTTCGGAAACACCATATATTTT. Protein: CASSLMGGSRVFGNTIYF. Supplemented by reference TRBV11-2 and TRBJ1-3, the full variable domain reads EAGVAQSPRYKIIEKRQSVAFWCNPISGHATLYWYQQILGQGPKLLIQFQNNGVVDDSQLPKDRFSAERLKGVDSTLKIQPAKLEDSAVYLCASSLMGGSRVFGNTIYFGEGSWLTVV.

This clonotype was observed a handful of times. This chain uses TRBV12-3 or TRBV12-4 with TRBJ2-1; 12 bases agree with TRBD2. Losses at the gene ends were 3 bases for V and 9 bases for J; bases not matched to a gene: 6. CDR3 length equals 15 residues. The CDR3 nucleotides read TGTGCCAGCAGTTTTAGGACTAGCGGGACCGGTGAGCAGTTCTTC. Protein: CASSFRTSGTGEQFF.

This clonotype was recorded a few times. The chain has TRBV3-1 and TRBJ1-1; weak D call: TRBD1 (6 bases). The germline V gene has CDR1 LGHDT and CDR2 YNNKEL (reference sequence). The CDR3 runs 16 residues. Trimming pared 1 base from V and 4 bases from J, leaving 16 bases between. Here the CDR3 reads CASSQGGWGGRTEAFF. CDR3 nucleotide sequence: TGTGCCAGCAGCCAAGGGGGATGGGGGGGGCGCACTGAAGCTTTCTTT.

There are a few counts of this clonotype. The chain couples TRBV7-2 to TRBJ2-3; D not certain. Germline V CDR1 and CDR2: SGHTA, FQGNSA. The CDR3 is 14 amino acids. V dropped 4 bases and J dropped 6 bases, with 14 bases sitting between them. CDR3 nucleotide sequence: TGTGCCAGCAGCTGGGGATTGGCTGGGGATACGCAGTATTTT. It encodes CASSWGLAGDTQYF. The complete variable domain, with remaining parts taken from reference TRBV7-2 and TRBJ2-3, reads GAGVSQSPSNKVTEKGKDVELRCDPISGHTALYWYRQSLGQGLEFLIYFQGNSAPDKSGLPSDRFSAERTGGSVSTLTIQRTQQEDSAVYLCASSWGLAGDTQYFGPGTRLTVL.

The J gene is TRBJ1-2, the V gene TRBV4-3; D perhaps matches TRBD1 (5 bases). The germline V gene has CDR1 LGHNA and CDR2 YSLEER. V was pared by 1 base and J by 4 bases, with 10 bases between. The CDR3 spans 14 residues. CDR3 sequence (DNA): TGCGCCAGCAGCCAAGGGGGACCGTTCTATGGCTACACCTTC. Amino acid sequence: CASSQGGPFYGYTF.

The J gene is TRBJ2-2, the V gene TRBV20-1; the match to TRBD2 covers 11 bases. The junction had 4 bases not matched to a gene; V was cut back by 2 bases and J by 5 bases. CDR3 length equals 15 residues. Germline CDR1 reads DFQATT; CDR2 reads SNEGSKA (reference sequence). CDR3 DNA: TGCAGTGCTAGACGATCTAGCGGGGGGACCGGGGAGCTGTTTTTT. Amino acid sequence: CSARRSSGGTGELFF.

This clonotype occurred a few times. This chain connects TRBV6-4 to TRBJ2-2, with TRBD1 identical over 10 bases. The length of the CDR3 is 14 residues. Germline CDR1 and CDR2: MRHNA and SNTAGT. The V gene end was trimmed by 6 bases and the J gene end by 7 bases; junction bases not matched to a gene: 5. The CDR3 loop reads CASRGTGEGGELFF. DNA for the CDR3: TGTGCCAGCAGAGGGACAGGGGAAGGCGGGGAGCTGTTTTTT.

This clonotype appeared many times. This chain joins TRBV5-5 and TRBJ2-7; D gene ambiguous. This CDR3 contains 15 residues. The V end lost 0 bases, the J end lost 0 bases, and 10 bases lay between the germline ends. The germline V gene has CDR1 SGHKS and CDR2 YYEKEE (reference sequence). The CDR3 nucleotides read TGTGCCAGCAGCTTGGAGGGAAGGAGCTCCTACGAGCAGTACTTC. Protein sequence: CASSLEGRSSYEQYF.

This clonotype was detected only a few times. V is TRBV5-1 and J is TRBJ1-5; no definite D call. Germline V gene lookup returns CDR1 SGHRS and CDR2 YFSETQ. The CDR3 has 14 residues. The V end lost 5 bases, the J end lost 0 bases, and 9 bases lay between the germline ends. CDR3: CASRPTYSNQPQHF. The CDR3 DNA follows: TGCGCCAGCAGACCGACCTATAGCAATCAGCCCCAGCATTTT.

This clonotype was observed a few times. The genes are TRBV20-1 and TRBJ2-3; D not resolved. The CDR3 sequence is 12 residues long. CDR1 is DFQATT, CDR2 SNEGSKA, per germline (reference sequence). V was shortened by 5 bases and J by 0 bases, with 6 bases between the two germline ends. CDR3 loop: CSAGPSTDTQYF. The CDR3 nucleotides are TGCAGTGCTGGACCAAGCACAGATACGCAGTATTTT.

This chain links TRBV7-2 with TRBJ2-1, with 10 bases matching TRBD2. Trimming took 3 bases from V and 0 from J; bases not matched to a gene: 5. The CDR3 is 17 amino acids. Germline loops: CDR1 SGHTA, CDR2 FQGNSA. For the CDR3, the DNA is TGTGCCAGCAGCTTGACTAGCGGGTGTCACTCCTACAATGAGCAGTTCTTC. Residues: CASSLTSGCHSYNEQFF.

The gene calls are TRBV5-1 and TRBJ1-1, with D unclear. Germline CDR1 SGHRS, CDR2 YFSETQ. This CDR3 contains 14 residues. V was pared by 3 bases and J by 3 bases, with 12 bases between. CDR3 protein: CASSSTTFDTEAFF. In nucleotides, the CDR3 is TGCGCCAGCAGCTCGACAACGTTTGACACTGAAGCTTTCTTT.

This clonotype occurred a few times. This sequence joins TRBV4-3 and TRBJ2-1, with TRBD2 matching 10 bases. Looked up from germline, CDR1 is LGHNA and CDR2 is YSLEER. The length of the CDR3 is 16 residues. Losses at the gene ends were 4 bases for V and 8 bases for J; bases not matched to a gene: 11. The chain's CDR3 is CASSRSPTSGKDEQFF. The CDR3 DNA reads TGCGCCAGCAGCCGATCCCCTACTAGCGGGAAGGATGAGCAGTTCTTC.

This clonotype came up many times. CDR3 protein: CAIGTVNAGELFF. CDR3 sequence (DNA): TGTGCCATTGGGACAGTTAACGCCGGGGAGCTGTTTTTT. The chain is built from TRBV10-3 and TRBJ2-2, with TRBD1 identical over 7 bases. CDR3 length: 13 residues. The ends lost 9 bases at V and 6 bases at J; junction bases unmatched: 7. Germline V gene sequence: CDR1 ENHRY, CDR2 SYGVKD.

The V call is TRBV20-1, the J call TRBJ1-3, with 7 bases identical to TRBD1. V shed 5 bases and J 4 bases; nucleotides not matched to a gene: 8. Germline V gene data show CDR1 as DFQATT and CDR2 as SNEGSKA (reference sequence). The CDR3 is 14 amino acids. CDR3 sequence: CSAGNRGSGNTIYF. The CDR3 nucleotides read TGCAGTGCTGGGAACAGGGGTTCAGGAAACACCATATATTTT.

This clonotype came up a few times. V gene TRBV7-9 combines with J gene TRBJ1-1; D is ambiguous. Germline V gene lookup returns CDR1 SEHNR and CDR2 FQNEAQ (reference sequence). The V end was cut by 2 bases, the J end by 3 bases, with 13 bases between. This CDR3 has 15 residues. This CDR3 is CASSLYTARDTEAFF. The CDR3 region has the DNA TGTGCCAGCAGCTTATATACAGCCCGGGACACTGAAGCTTTCTTT. Filled out from reference TRBV7-9 and TRBJ1-1, the complete variable domain reads DTGVSQNPRHKITKRGQNVTFRCDPISEHNRLYWYRQTLGQGPEFLTYFQNEAQLEKSRLLSDRFSAERPKGSFSTLEIQRTEQGDSAMYLCASSLYTARDTEAFFGQGTRLTVV.

In its sample, this clonotype was seen many times. This chain joins TRBV15 and TRBJ2-5; 11 nucleotides match TRBD2. After removal of 0 bases from V and 2 bases from J, the junction contained 2 bases not matched to a gene. CDR1 and CDR2 from the germline V gene are LNHNV and YYDKDF (reference sequence). The CDR3 sequence is 16 residues long. The DNA of the CDR3 is TGTGCCACCAGCAGAGAAAGGACTAGCGGGCAAGAGACCCAGTACTTC. Amino acid sequence: CATSRERTSGQETQYF.

V usage is TRBV6-6 and J usage is TRBJ2-3; D gene unclear. The CDR3 covers 12 residues. Germline V lookup: CDR1 MNHNY, CDR2 SVGAGI (reference sequence). The V end lost 6 bases, the J end lost 3 bases, and 7 bases lay between the germline ends. The CDR3 nucleotides are TGTGCCAGCAGCGTACGGACAGATACGCAGTATTTT. Its translation is CASSVRTDTQYF.

J is TRBJ2-3 and V is TRBV24-1, with TRBD2 matching over 11 bases. Per the germline V gene, CDR1 is KGHDR and CDR2 is SFDVKD. This CDR3 is 17 amino acids long. Trimming cost V 3 bases and J 10 bases; bases outside gene matches: 14. The CDR3 region is CATSDPTSGSPIEAQYF. The CDR3, as DNA: TGTGCCACCAGTGATCCTACTAGCGGGAGCCCTATTGAGGCGCAGTATTTT.

This clonotype has just a few counts. V gene TRBV5-1 combines with J gene TRBJ2-7, with a possible D match to TRBD2 (6 bases). Germline CDR1 and CDR2: SGHRS and YFSETQ. The CDR3 spans 14 residues. Trimming took off 6 bases at V and 2 bases at J, with 15 bases between the two ends. CDR3 loop: CASTFGTGAYEQYF. The CDR3 DNA sequence: TGCGCCAGCACCTTCGGTACGGGGGCCTACGAGCAGTACTTC.

The table lists this clonotype with many counts. The genes are TRBV28 and TRBJ1-4; no clear D. The CDR3 spans 11 residues. Germline CDR1 reads MDHEN; CDR2 reads SYDVKM. V dropped 3 bases and J dropped 4 bases, with 0 bases sitting between them. CDR3 region: CASSFNEKLFF. CDR3 nucleotide sequence: TGTGCCAGCAGTTTTAATGAAAAACTGTTTTTT.

This clonotype was recorded many times. The V and J genes are TRBV6-1 and TRBJ1-1; D is unresolved. The CDR3 length is 13 residues. The germline V gene encodes CDR1 MNHNS and CDR2 SASEGT. The V end was cut by 6 bases, the J end by 5 bases, with 13 bases between. The CDR3 DNA reads TGTGCCAGCAGCACCGGTACAGTTACTGAAGCTTTCTTT. Amino acid sequence: CASSTGTVTEAFF.

This clonotype showed up many times. The chain recombines TRBV5-1 with TRBJ2-1; perhaps D is TRBD1 or TRBD2 (6 bases each). The germline V gene has CDR1 SGHRS and CDR2 YFSETQ. V was cut by 4 bases and J by 10 bases, with 18 bases left in between. The CDR3 totals 14 residues. CDR3 sequence: CASSATGASIEQFF. In DNA form, the CDR3 reads TGCGCCAGCAGCGCAACGGGGGCGTCTATCGAGCAGTTCTTC.

This clonotype was counted ten times or more. The V and J genes are TRBV5-1 and TRBJ2-6, with D perhaps matching TRBD1 (6 bases). Germline CDR1 is SGHRS and CDR2 is YFSETQ. Between the trimmed V and J ends, which lost 6 bases and 0 bases, there was a span of 13 bases. The CDR3 spans 16 residues. CDR3 region: CASMFQGSSGANVLTF. CDR3 nucleotide sequence: TGCGCCAGCATGTTCCAGGGGAGCTCTGGGGCCAACGTCCTGACTTTC.

V and J are TRBV4-3 and TRBJ2-1; perhaps TRBD1 as D (5 bases). In germline, CDR1 is LGHNA, CDR2 YSLEER. V was trimmed by 0 bases and J by 3 bases, leaving 9 bases between them. The CDR3 contains 15 residues. DNA of the CDR3: TGCGCCAGCAGCCAAGAACAGGCTTACTACAATGAGCAGTTCTTC. Its translation: CASSQEQAYYNEQFF.

This clonotype was seen a few times. The chain couples TRBV30 to TRBJ2-5; 8 positions match TRBD2. The CDR3 spans 13 residues. CDR1 is GTSNPN, CDR2 SVGIG, per germline (reference sequence). V shed 4 bases and J 6 bases; nucleotides not matched to a gene: 7. The CDR3 coding sequence is TGTGCCTGGATACCGGGGGGGGTACAGACCCAGTACTTC. Protein sequence: CAWIPGGVQTQYF.